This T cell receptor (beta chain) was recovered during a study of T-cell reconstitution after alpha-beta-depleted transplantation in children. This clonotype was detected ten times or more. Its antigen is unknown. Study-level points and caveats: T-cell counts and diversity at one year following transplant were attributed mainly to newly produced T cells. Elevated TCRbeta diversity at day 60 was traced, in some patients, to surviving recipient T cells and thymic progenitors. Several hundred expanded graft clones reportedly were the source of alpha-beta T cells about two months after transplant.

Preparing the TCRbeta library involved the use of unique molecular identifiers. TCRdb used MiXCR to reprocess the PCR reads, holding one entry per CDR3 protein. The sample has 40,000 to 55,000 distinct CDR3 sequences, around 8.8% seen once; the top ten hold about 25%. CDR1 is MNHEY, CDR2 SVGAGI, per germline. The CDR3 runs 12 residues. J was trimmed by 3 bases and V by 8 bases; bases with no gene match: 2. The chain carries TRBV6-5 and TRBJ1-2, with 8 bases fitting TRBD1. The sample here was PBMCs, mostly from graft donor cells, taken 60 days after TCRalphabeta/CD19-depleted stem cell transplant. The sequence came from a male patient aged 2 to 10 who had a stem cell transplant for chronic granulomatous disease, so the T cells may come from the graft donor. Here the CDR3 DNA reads TGTGCCAGCGGACAGGGCCACTATGGCTACACCTTC. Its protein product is CASGQGHYGYTF.